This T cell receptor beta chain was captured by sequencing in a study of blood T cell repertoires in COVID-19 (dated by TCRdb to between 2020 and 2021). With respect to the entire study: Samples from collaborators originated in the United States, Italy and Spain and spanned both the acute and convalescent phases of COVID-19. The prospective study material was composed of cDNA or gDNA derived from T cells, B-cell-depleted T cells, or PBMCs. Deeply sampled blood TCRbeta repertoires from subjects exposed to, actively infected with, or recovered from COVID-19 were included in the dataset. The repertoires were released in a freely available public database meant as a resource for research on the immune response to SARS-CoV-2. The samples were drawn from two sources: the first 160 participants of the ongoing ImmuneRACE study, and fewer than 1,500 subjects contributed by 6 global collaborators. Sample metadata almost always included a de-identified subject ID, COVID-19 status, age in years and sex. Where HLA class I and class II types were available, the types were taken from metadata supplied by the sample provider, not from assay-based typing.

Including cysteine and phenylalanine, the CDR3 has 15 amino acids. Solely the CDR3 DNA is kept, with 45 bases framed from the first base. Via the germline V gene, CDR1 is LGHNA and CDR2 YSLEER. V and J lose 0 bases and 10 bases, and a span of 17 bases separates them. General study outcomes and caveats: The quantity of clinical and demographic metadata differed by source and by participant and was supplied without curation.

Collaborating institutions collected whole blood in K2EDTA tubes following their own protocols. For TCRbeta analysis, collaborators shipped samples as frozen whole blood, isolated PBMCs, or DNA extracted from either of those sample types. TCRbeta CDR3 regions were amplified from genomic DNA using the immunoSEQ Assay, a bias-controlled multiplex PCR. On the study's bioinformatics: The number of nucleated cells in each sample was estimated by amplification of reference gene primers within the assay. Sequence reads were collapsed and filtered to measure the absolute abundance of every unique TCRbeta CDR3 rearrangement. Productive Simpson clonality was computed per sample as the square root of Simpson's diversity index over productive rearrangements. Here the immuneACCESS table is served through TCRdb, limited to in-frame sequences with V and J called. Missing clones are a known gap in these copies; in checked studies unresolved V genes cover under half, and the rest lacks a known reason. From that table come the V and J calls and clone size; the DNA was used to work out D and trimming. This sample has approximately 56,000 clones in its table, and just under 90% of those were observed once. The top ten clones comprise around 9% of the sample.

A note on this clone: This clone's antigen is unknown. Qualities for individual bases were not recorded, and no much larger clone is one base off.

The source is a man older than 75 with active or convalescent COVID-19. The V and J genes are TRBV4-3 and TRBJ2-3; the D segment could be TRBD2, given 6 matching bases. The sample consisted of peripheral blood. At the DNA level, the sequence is TGCGCCAGCAGCCAAGAGGGGCGCGGGGCGTTCGCGCAGTATTTT. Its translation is CASSQEGRGAFAQYF.